The rows below give T cell receptor beta chains drawn from one sample of a study of cytomegalovirus exposure and HLA in healthy donors. Sequencing was performed with immunoSEQ multiplex PCR; in TCRdb, only in-frame clones are kept and a portion is missing. Here the sample spans about 110,000 clones, 78% being singletons. The sample consisted of PBMCs. The receptor source for this set is a man under 40 in good health and CMV-seronegative. The CDR3 runs from the conserved cysteine through the conserved F or W. Fields, in order: clone size, J gene, D gene, V gene, CDR3 DNA, CDR3 protein. The D gene is left open where the match is weak. Only some rows state a clone size, as once, few, many or a class for expanded clones.

clone_size: -
j_call: TRBJ1-2
d_call: -
v_call: TRBV27
cdr3_nt: TGTGCCAGCAGAAACTCGGGGGGGCCGGGGGGCTATGGCTACACCTTC
cdr3_aa: CASRNSGGPGGYGYTF

clone_size: -
j_call: TRBJ2-1
d_call: TRBD2
v_call: TRBV7-7
cdr3_nt: TGTGCTAGCAGCTTAGTAGCGGGGGACTACAATGAGCAGTTCTTC
cdr3_aa: CASSLVAGDYNEQFF

clone_size: once
j_call: TRBJ2-1
d_call: TRBD2
v_call: TRBV14
cdr3_nt: TGTGCCAGCAGCTTGTTGGGACTAGGCTCCTACAATGAGCAGTTCTTC
cdr3_aa: CASSLLGLGSYNEQFF

clone_size: -
j_call: TRBJ1-1
d_call: -
v_call: TRBV5-1
cdr3_nt: TGCGCCAGCAGCCCCCACGGGAACACTGAAGCTTTCTTT
cdr3_aa: CASSPHGNTEAFF

clone_size: -
j_call: TRBJ2-3
d_call: TRBD1
v_call: TRBV18
cdr3_nt: TGTGCCAGCTCACCGACGGGACAGAGCCCAGATACGCAGTATTTT
cdr3_aa: CASSPTGQSPDTQYF

clone_size: -
j_call: TRBJ2-2
d_call: -
v_call: TRBV7-8
cdr3_nt: TGTGCCAGCAGCCTAGAAGCCACCGGGGAGCTGTTTTTT
cdr3_aa: CASSLEATGELFF

clone_size: few
j_call: TRBJ2-2
d_call: -
v_call: TRBV6-6
cdr3_nt: TGTGCCAGCAGCGGCAGTGGGCCGAACACCGGGGAGCTGTTTTTT
cdr3_aa: CASSGSGPNTGELFF

clone_size: -
j_call: TRBJ2-1
d_call: TRBD1
v_call: TRBV6-5
cdr3_nt: TGTGCCAGCAGGGACAGGGGGCGAAGTGAGCAGTTCTTC
cdr3_aa: CASRDRGRSEQFF

clone_size: -
j_call: TRBJ1-2
d_call: -
v_call: TRBV9
cdr3_nt: TGTGCCAGTAACACCCTTAACTATGGCTACACCTTC
cdr3_aa: CASNTLNYGYTF

clone_size: -
j_call: TRBJ1-2
d_call: -
v_call: TRBV7-9
cdr3_nt: TGTGCCAGCAGCCTCCGGACAGAGGATGGCTACACCTTC
cdr3_aa: CASSLRTEDGYTF

clone_size: -
j_call: TRBJ2-7
d_call: TRBD1
v_call: TRBV30
cdr3_nt: TGTGCCTGGAGTGGCCGGACAGGGGGTCCGATACTTAGCTCCTACGAGCAGTACTTC
cdr3_aa: CAWSGRTGGPILSSYEQYF

clone_size: -
j_call: TRBJ2-2
d_call: -
v_call: TRBV30
cdr3_nt: TGTGCCGCCCCCCGGGGGTACGCGAACACCGGGGAGCTGTTTTTT
cdr3_aa: CAAPRGYANTGELFF

clone_size: -
j_call: TRBJ1-1
d_call: -
v_call: TRBV27
cdr3_nt: TGTGCCAGCAGTGGGGGGGTGGCAGCTTTCTTT
cdr3_aa: CASSGGVAAFF

clone_size: -
j_call: TRBJ1-1
d_call: -
v_call: TRBV11-3
cdr3_nt: TGTGCCAGCAGTCAGGGAACCACTGAAGCTTTCTTT
cdr3_aa: CASSQGTTEAFF

clone_size: -
j_call: TRBJ1-1
d_call: -
v_call: TRBV9
cdr3_nt: TGTGCCAGCAGCGTAGTTAGCCCAGGGATCACTGAAGCTTTCTTT
cdr3_aa: CASSVVSPGITEAFF

clone_size: -
j_call: TRBJ2-2
d_call: TRBD1
v_call: TRBV4-1
cdr3_nt: TGCGCCAACAATCTCCAGACAGGGAAGACCGGGGAGCTGTTTTTT
cdr3_aa: CANNLQTGKTGELFF

clone_size: -
j_call: TRBJ1-4
d_call: -
v_call: TRBV6-6
cdr3_nt: TGTGCCAGCAGTTACGGGCAGGGTGAGGAAAAACTGTTTTTT
cdr3_aa: CASSYGQGEEKLFF

clone_size: once
j_call: TRBJ2-7
d_call: -
v_call: TRBV20-1
cdr3_nt: TGCAGTGCTTGGACAGTCTCAGGGCAGTACTTC
cdr3_aa: CSAWTVSGQYF

clone_size: -
j_call: TRBJ2-1
d_call: TRBD2
v_call: TRBV4-3
cdr3_nt: TGCGCCAGCAGCCAAACCGCGGGGGGCTCCTACAATGAGCAGTTCTTC
cdr3_aa: CASSQTAGGSYNEQFF

clone_size: -
j_call: TRBJ2-1
d_call: -
v_call: TRBV9
cdr3_nt: TGTGCCAGCAGCGTCCTCGCCAGGCCCTACAATGAGCAGTTCTTC
cdr3_aa: CASSVLARPYNEQFF

clone_size: -
j_call: TRBJ1-3
d_call: -
v_call: TRBV6-5
cdr3_nt: TGTGCCAGTTTCGAACAGGGTGCTGGAAACACCATATATTTT
cdr3_aa: CASFEQGAGNTIYF

clone_size: -
j_call: TRBJ2-1
d_call: TRBD2
v_call: TRBV14
cdr3_nt: TGTGCCAGCAGCCACCCTAGCGGGGGGGGATACAATGAGCAGTTCTTC
cdr3_aa: CASSHPSGGGYNEQFF

clone_size: -
j_call: TRBJ2-1
d_call: -
v_call: TRBV4-3
cdr3_nt: TGCGCCAGCAGCCAAGAAGCTGGCGACTACCCCAATGAGCAGTTCTTC
cdr3_aa: CASSQEAGDYPNEQFF

clone_size: -
j_call: TRBJ1-2
d_call: TRBD1
v_call: TRBV7-9
cdr3_nt: TGTGCCAGCAGCCGACAGGGGAATGGCTACACCTTC
cdr3_aa: CASSRQGNGYTF

clone_size: few
j_call: TRBJ2-7
d_call: TRBD2
v_call: TRBV13
cdr3_nt: TGTGCCAGCAGCCGTATCATGGATAGCGGGGGGACCTACGAGCAGTACTTC
cdr3_aa: CASSRIMDSGGTYEQYF

clone_size: -
j_call: TRBJ2-7
d_call: TRBD2
v_call: TRBV7-9
cdr3_nt: TGTGCCAGCAGCTTAGCAAGCGCGGGAGGGTTCTACGAGCAGTACTTC
cdr3_aa: CASSLASAGGFYEQYF

clone_size: -
j_call: TRBJ2-3
d_call: TRBD2
v_call: TRBV11-3
cdr3_nt: TGTGCCAGCAGCTTAGAAGTCCGTAGCGGGAGGGTCTCAGATACGCAGTATTTT
cdr3_aa: CASSLEVRSGRVSDTQYF

clone_size: once
j_call: TRBJ1-6
d_call: -
v_call: TRBV5-8
cdr3_nt: TGTGCCAGCAGCTTGTACGGCTTCGGGAATTCACCCCTCCACTTT
cdr3_aa: CASSLYGFGNSPLHF

clone_size: -
j_call: TRBJ1-2
d_call: -
v_call: TRBV7-9
cdr3_nt: TGTGCCAGCAGCCCCACGGCAGGGAATCCTAACTATGGCTACACCTTC
cdr3_aa: CASSPTAGNPNYGYTF